These 24 T cell receptor beta chains share one sample of origin, sequenced in a study of T cells after yellow fever vaccination (dated by TCRdb to the late 2010s). The library relied on 5' RACE. The sequencing machine was an Illumina HiSeq 2500. TCRdb reprocessed the public reads (quality trimming at Q25 with fastp, clone calling with MiXCR) and kept in-frame beta chains. Rows are combined by CDR3 protein, so each entry shows the most common genes and DNA. Here the sample has some 600,000 distinct CDR3 sequences; roughly a sixth occur a single time. Of the sample, approximately 15% falls within the top ten clones. Taken with the paper, the label for treatment or condition translates to: live attenuated yellow fever vaccine strain. The starting material was PBMCs, obtained less than 6 days after the first yellow fever vaccination. These receptors came from a man between 18 and 35 years old who received the YFV17D yellow fever vaccine.

The chain has TRBV7-2 and TRBJ1-4, with no clear D. The CDR3 has 13 amino acids. Between the trimmed V and J ends, which lost 2 bases and 8 bases, there was a span of 9 bases. Germline lookup yields CDR1 SGHTA and CDR2 FQGNSA. The DNA for the CDR3 is TGTGCCAGCAGCTTAATAATAGCAGAAAAACTGTTTTTT. It yields the protein CASSLIIAEKLFF.

This clonotype was observed at least ten times. The gene calls are TRBV20-1 and TRBJ2-2; 7 bases fit TRBD2. Germline CDR1 DFQATT, CDR2 SNEGSKA (reference sequence). This CDR3 contains 13 residues. The ends lost 0 bases at V and 6 bases at J; junction bases unmatched: 1. The CDR3 protein is CSARDAGAGELFF. The DNA of the CDR3 is TGCAGTGCTAGAGATGCGGGGGCCGGGGAGCTGTTTTTT.

The genes are TRBV27 and TRBJ2-3, with TRBD2 matching over 11 bases. With V trimmed by 2 bases and J by 2 bases, 15 bases remained unmatched. The CDR3 has 20 residues. CDR1 and CDR2 from the germline V gene are MNHEY and SMNVEV (reference sequence). CDR3 region: CASSLVLAGGPEYHTDTQYF. CDR3 coding DNA: TGTGCCAGCAGTTTAGTCCTAGCGGGGGGTCCGGAATACCACACAGATACGCAGTATTTT.

A single count supports this clonotype. V gene TRBV10-3 combines with J gene TRBJ2-3; the D gene is possibly TRBD2 (7 bases). CDR1 ENHRY and CDR2 SYGVKD come from the germline V gene. Trimming removed 4 bases from V and 10 bases from J, with 24 bases in between. The CDR3 spans 16 residues. In nucleotides, the CDR3 is TGTGCCATCAGTGCGAACGGGGGGCCGAGTCGAGAGGCGCAGTATTTT. It codes for CAISANGGPSREAQYF.

This clonotype was counted only a few times. V gene TRBV10-3 combines with J gene TRBJ1-6, with no clear D. Trimming removed 3 bases from V and 0 bases from J, with 9 bases in between. This CDR3 is 16 amino acids long. Germline values: CDR1 ENHRY, CDR2 SYGVKD. The chain's CDR3 is CAISDSVSSYNSPLHF. CDR3 bases: TGTGCCATCAGTGATTCAGTTAGCTCCTATAATTCACCCCTCCACTTT.

This clonotype was observed many times. The rearrangement links TRBV18 to TRBJ1-1, with D hard to call. Germline CDR1 KGHSH, CDR2 LQKENI. Trimming shortened V by 2 bases and J by 1 base, and 5 bases separated the two germline ends. The CDR3 is 13 amino acids. CDR3 in amino acids: CASSPTSNTEAFF. The CDR3 nucleotides read TGTGCCAGCTCACCAACATCGAACACTGAAGCTTTCTTT.

This clonotype was observed a few times. This chain uses TRBV12-3 or TRBV12-4 with TRBJ2-6; D not certain. This CDR3 has 17 amino acids. Trimming left V 4 bases short and J 0 bases short, with 13 bases between. CDR3 nucleotides: TGTGCCAGCAGTTCCCCCTTCGGGCGCTCTGGGGCCAACGTCCTGACTTTC. This sequence encodes CASSSPFGRSGANVLTF.

The V and J genes are TRBV20-1 and TRBJ2-5; maybe TRBD1 (6 bases). This CDR3 spans 15 amino acids. Germline CDR1 is DFQATT and CDR2 is SNEGSKA (reference sequence). V lost 0 bases, J lost 2 bases, and 13 bases lay in between. DNA of the CDR3: TGCAGTGCTAGAGATCCCACAGGGTTTCAAGAGACCCAGTACTTC. Translation gives CSARDPTGFQETQYF.

The J gene is TRBJ2-5, the V gene TRBV7-2; 7 bases line up with TRBD1. The CDR3 length is 14 residues. CDR1 is SGHTA, CDR2 FQGNSA, per germline. With 5 bases clipped from V and 6 bases from J, the junction kept 9 bases outside the gene matches. The CDR3: CASSEIGTEQTQYF. In nucleotides, the CDR3 is TGTGCCAGCAGCGAGATAGGGACAGAGCAGACCCAGTACTTC.

This chain uses TRBV15 with TRBJ2-5; D might be TRBD1 (7 bases). The germline V and J ends were trimmed by 3 bases and 2 bases, with 13 bases remaining between them. From germline, CDR1 is LNHNV and CDR2 YYDKDF (reference sequence). CDR3 length equals 15 residues. CDR3 in DNA: TGTGCCACCAGCAGTGGGCAGGGGGGACAAGAGACCCAGTACTTC. It codes for CATSSGQGGQETQYF.

This clonotype was observed a few times. The chain has TRBV27 and TRBJ1-1; unclear D gene. The ends were cut back, 0 bases at V and 4 bases at J, with 12 bases in the middle. The CDR3 has 15 amino acids. Germline V gene sequence: CDR1 MNHEY, CDR2 SMNVEV (reference sequence). The CDR3 is CASSLSYRVSTEAFF. DNA for the CDR3: TGTGCCAGCAGTTTATCGTATAGGGTGAGCACTGAAGCTTTCTTT.

In its sample, this clonotype was seen a few times. The rearrangement uses TRBV10-1 and TRBJ1-1, with D uncertain. V was pared by 7 bases and J by 2 bases, with 11 bases between. Germline CDR1 is WNHNN and CDR2 is SYGVQD (reference sequence). CDR3 length: 13 residues. The CDR3 protein is CASTAQPNTEAFF. The CDR3 region has the DNA TGCGCCAGCACCGCACAGCCAAACACTGAAGCTTTCTTT.

This clonotype has more than one count but fewer than ten. The gene calls are TRBV6-1 and TRBJ2-7; unclear D gene. The CDR3 loop spans 14 amino acids. V lost 3 bases and J lost 6, with 15 bases in between. CDR1 and CDR2 from the germline V gene are MNHNS and SASEGT. Here the CDR3 DNA reads TGTGCCAGCAGTGATGGACGGGCTTCGGCCGAGCAGTACTTC. It specifies CASSDGRASAEQYF.

This clonotype was observed at least ten times. This chain's CDR3 is CASSPPGGEEEKLFF. As DNA, the CDR3 is TGTGCCAGCAGCCCTCCGGGTGGGGAGGAGGAAAAACTGTTTTTT. The V gene is TRBV13, the J gene TRBJ1-4; D is unresolved. V lost 5 bases to trimming and J lost 8 bases, with 18 bases between them. The CDR3 length is 15 residues. Germline CDR1 PRHDT, CDR2 FYEKMQ (reference sequence).

As DNA, the CDR3 is TGCGCCACCAAAATAGAGGGATGGGGCACTGAAGCTTTCTTT. Encoded protein: CATKIEGWGTEAFF. V and J are TRBV10-2 and TRBJ1-1; no firm D call. Trimming removed 10 bases from V and 4 bases from J, with 19 bases in between. The CDR3 loop spans 14 amino acids. Germline values: CDR1 WSHSY, CDR2 SAAADI.

This clonotype was seen repeatedly, ten times or more. CDR3 sequence reads: CASSPAGDTEAFF. CDR3 coding DNA: TGTGCCAGCTCACCGGCGGGGGACACTGAAGCTTTCTTT. The genes are TRBV18 and TRBJ1-1, with a weak D call TRBD1 (5 bases). V was shortened by 3 bases and J by 3 bases, with 8 bases between the two germline ends. The CDR3 is 13 amino acids. Per the germline V gene, CDR1 is KGHSH and CDR2 is LQKENI.

The V call is TRBV5-6, the J call TRBJ2-3, with TRBD2 matching over 7 bases. The CDR3 has 15 residues. Germline V gene sequence: CDR1 SGHDT, CDR2 YYEEEE. J lost 0 bases, V lost 2 bases, and 3 bases had no gene match. CDR3 residues: CASSLRAGSTDTQYF. The CDR3 DNA sequence: TGTGCCAGCAGCTTACGAGCGGGGAGCACAGATACGCAGTATTTT. Full variable domain (rest looked up from reference TRBV5-6 and TRBJ2-3): DAGVTQSPTHLIKTRGQQVTLRCSPKSGHDTVSWYQQALGQGPQFIFQYYEEEERQRGNFPDRFSGHQFPNYSSELNVNALLLGDSALYLCASSLRAGSTDTQYFGPGTRLTVL.

The CDR3 loop is CSVGWGEETQYF. CDR3 DNA: TGCAGCGTTGGATGGGGCGAAGAGACCCAGTACTTC. The chain is built from TRBV29-1 and TRBJ2-5; weak D call: TRBD1 (5 bases). Germline lookup yields CDR1 SQVTM and CDR2 ANQGSEA. V was trimmed by 4 bases and J by 3 bases, leaving 9 bases between them. This CDR3 is built from 12 residues.

This clonotype showed up just a few times. The gene calls are TRBV11-2 and TRBJ1-6; perhaps TRBD1 as D (5 bases). The V gene's germline CDR1 is SGHAT and CDR2 FQNNGV. CDR3 length equals 14 residues. The V and J ends lost 5 bases and 7 bases respectively, with 12 bases between them. The CDR3 here is CASSPARVNSPLHF. CDR3 sequence (DNA): TGTGCCAGCAGCCCCGCCAGGGTAAATTCACCCCTCCACTTT.

This clonotype was counted a few times. The chain carries TRBV7-9 and TRBJ2-2; 7 nucleotides align to TRBD2. J was trimmed by 6 bases and V by 4 bases; bases with no gene match: 11. CDR3 length equals 16 residues. Germline V gene lookup returns CDR1 SEHNR and CDR2 FQNEAQ (reference sequence). As DNA, the CDR3 is TGTGCCAGCAGCTCTGGCGGGGGAATCACCGCCGGGGAGCTGTTTTTT. Protein sequence: CASSSGGGITAGELFF.

The chain joins TRBV11-2 to TRBJ2-2; D gene ambiguous. This CDR3 has 15 residues. Germline V CDR1 and CDR2: SGHAT, FQNNGV. The V end lost 3 bases, the J end lost 5 bases, and 13 bases lay between the germline ends. CDR3 loop: CASSLGMTATGELFF. The DNA of the CDR3 is TGTGCCAGCAGCTTGGGGATGACGGCGACCGGGGAGCTGTTTTTT.

The V gene is TRBV19, the J gene TRBJ2-2, with 7 nucleotides matching TRBD1. Trimming removed 7 bases from V and 6 bases from J; junction bases left unmatched: 11. CDR1 and CDR2 (germline): LNHDA, SQIVND (reference sequence). The CDR3 spans 15 residues. The CDR3: CASTETGSNPGELFF. Here the CDR3 DNA reads TGTGCCAGTACCGAGACAGGGTCCAATCCCGGGGAGCTGTTTTTT.

The V call is TRBV7-2, the J call TRBJ1-2; D gene ambiguous. Germline V gene lookup returns CDR1 SGHTA and CDR2 FQGNSA. The V and J ends lost 5 bases and 3 bases respectively, with 13 bases between them. This CDR3 spans 14 amino acids. The CDR3 bases are TGTGCCAGCAGCAACGTGGCGGAGGACTATGGCTACACCTTC. Its protein is CASSNVAEDYGYTF.

The chain joins TRBV5-1 to TRBJ2-3, with D possibly matching TRBD2 (6 bases). Germline CDR1 is SGHRS and CDR2 is YFSETQ. There are 15 residues in the CDR3. The V end lost 0 bases, the J end lost 2 bases, and 10 bases lay between the germline ends. CDR3 bases: TGCGCCAGCAGCTTGGGGGACTTGTTCACAGATACGCAGTATTTT. Encoded protein: CASSLGDLFTDTQYF.